This TCR beta chain derives from a study of beta chain features in type 1 diabetes. Study-wide results and limits: Healthy donors had naive, central memory and Treg TCRB repertoires that appeared less similar than those seen among patients. For Type 1 diabetes patients, all four CD4+ subsets carried TCRB CDR3s that were moderately but significantly shorter.

With V trimmed by 7 bases and J by 3 bases, 13 bases remained unmatched. Germline CDR1 and CDR2: ENHRY and SYGVKD. The CDR3 has 16 residues. This clone showed up just a few times. Its antigen is unknown. The investigators reverse transcribed all of the isolated RNA, so they sequenced expressed TCRB transcripts. Clones were sequenced by immunoSEQ multiplex PCR, and TCRdb holds only the in-frame ones, with some missing. The sample comprises hundreds of thousands of clones, roughly 15% of which are singletons, and about 0.086% rests with the top ten. The sequenced material came from naive CD4+ T cells from blood. The clonotype was recovered from a man aged 18-30 years in good health. This rearrangement joins TRBV10-3 to TRBJ2-7, with 9 nucleotides matching TRBD1. The CDR3: CAITDPGTGTIYEQYF. The CDR3 coding sequence is TGTGCCATCACGGATCCGGGGACAGGGACAATCTACGAGCAGTACTTC.